This TCR beta chain was retrieved from a study of technical replicates of blood from a handful of donors. V was pared by 2 bases and J by 3 bases, with 7 bases between. Germline assignment: CDR1 KGHSH and CDR2 LQKENI. The CDR3 runs 14 residues. Clones were sequenced by immunoSEQ multiplex PCR, and TCRdb holds only the in-frame ones, with some missing. The profile shows around 100,000 clones, about 95% of them singletons. The rearrangement uses TRBV18 and TRBJ1-4, with TRBD1 as a possible D gene (5 bases). The sequenced material came from T cells isolated from PBMCs. This receptor was obtained from a human donor in good health. The CDR3 sequence is CASSPGAANEKLFF. The CDR3 DNA reads as TGTGCCAGCTCACCAGGGGCTGCTAATGAAAAACTGTTTTTT. The full variable domain, rest sourced from reference TRBV18 and TRBJ1-4, is NAGVMQNPRHLVRRRGQEARLRCSPMKGHSHVYWYRQLPEEGLKFMVYLQKENIIDESGMPKERFSAEFPKEGPSILRIQQVVRGDSAAYFCASSPGAANEKLFFGSGTQLSVL.